This entry concerns a single TCR beta chain. The junction does not match germline at one end; this may be a read error. The CDR3 has 13 amino acids. Germline-derived CDR1 and CDR2 are SGHRS and YFSETQ. Clones were read by immunoSEQ multiplex PCR, and TCRdb kept only the in-frame ones, dropping some. The sample includes nearly 70,000 clones, more than 75% of them seen just once. This specimen comes from a study of OX40 agonist ivuxolimab in advanced cancers. The receptor comes from an adult with an advanced solid tumor such as melanoma, head and neck, liver or kidney cancer. The chain combines TRBV5-1 with TRBJ1-5, with D hard to call. The sequenced sample was CD4+ or CD8+ T cells sorted from blood, obtained in a trial of the OX40 agonist ivuxolimab. The CDR3 protein is CASSLRPDQPQHF. As DNA, the CDR3 is TGTGCCAGCAGCTTGAGACCCGATCAGCCCCAGCATTTT.